A single T cell receptor beta chain is shown here with its context. The data stem from a study of blood T cell repertoires in COVID-19. CDR1 is LNHDA and CDR2 is SQIVND in the germline V gene (reference sequence). V gave up 2 bases and J gave up 5 bases, with 13 bases separating them. The CDR3 consists of 14 residues. Per the authors' pipeline: Counts of nucleated cells, estimated from reference gene primer amplification, were obtained. Clones were sequenced by immunoSEQ multiplex PCR, and TCRdb holds only the in-frame ones, with some missing. Clone size and V and J calls were adopted from that table, with D and trimming inferred from the DNA. The table shows approximately 140,000 clones, with about 85% occurring only once.

The chain employs TRBV19 and TRBJ2-7; perhaps TRBD1 as D (6 bases). Source material: peripheral blood. The TCR sequence derives from a human donor with COVID-19, enrolled during active disease. The donor label of this sample is uncertain. The CDR3 loop reads CASSIRAGAHEQYF. The CDR3 bases are TGTGCCAGTAGTATAAGGGCAGGGGCCCACGAGCAGTACTTC.